The 12 T cell receptor beta chains reported below all come from one sample, sequenced in a study of blood T cell repertoires in COVID-19. Measured with immunoSEQ multiplex PCR; TCRdb has only the in-frame clones, and not every one. The sample gives approximately 300,000 clones, under 90% of which show up once; over 4% is in the top ten. Source material: PBMCs or T cells enriched from blood (not recorded which). These receptors all stem from a man aged 60-69 years who had recovered from COVID-19.

As DNA, the CDR3 is TGCGCCAGCAGCTTGCCGGGACTAGCGGGTGGTAATGAGCAGTTCTTC. Its protein is CASSLPGLAGGNEQFF. This chain joins TRBV5-1 and TRBJ2-1; TRBD2 matches 12 bases. Germline CDR1 is SGHRS and CDR2 is YFSETQ. Unmatched junction bases numbered 6, after V lost 1 base and J lost 7 bases. The length of the CDR3 is 16 residues. The variable domain in full, completed from reference TRBV5-1 and TRBJ2-1, reads KAGVTQTPRYLIKTRGQQVTLSCSPISGHRSVSWYQQTPGQGLQFLFEYFSETQRNKGNFPGRFSGRQFSNSRSEMNVSTLELGDSALYLCASSLPGLAGGNEQFFGPGTRLTVL.

This clone was found once. The V call is TRBV2, the J call TRBJ2-1; 7 nucleotides match TRBD2. Trimming removed 2 bases from V and 7 bases from J; junction bases left unmatched: 11. Per germline, CDR1 SNHLY and CDR2 FYNNEI. CDR3 length equals 16 residues. The CDR3 protein is CASSEFTSGNLNEQFF. DNA of the CDR3: TGTGCCAGCAGTGAATTCACCAGCGGGAATTTGAATGAGCAGTTCTTC. The complete variable domain, with remaining parts taken from reference TRBV2 and TRBJ2-1, reads EPEVTQTPSHQVTQMGQEVILRCVPISNHLYFYWYRQILGQKVEFLVSFYNNEISEKSEIFDDQFSVERPDGSNFTLKIRSTKLEDSAMYFCASSEFTSGNLNEQFFGPGTRLTVL.

The V and J genes are TRBV28 and TRBJ2-7, with TRBD1 identical over 12 bases. Germline V gene lookup returns CDR1 MDHEN and CDR2 SYDVKM. Trimming cost V 8 bases and J 3 bases; bases outside gene matches: 14. CDR3 length: 17 amino acids. The chain's CDR3 is CASLNPTGQGALYEQYF. The CDR3 region has the DNA TGTGCCAGCCTAAATCCTACGGGACAGGGGGCGCTCTACGAGCAGTACTTC.

V usage is TRBV9 and J usage is TRBJ2-6; D unresolved. The CDR3 has 15 amino acids. Deletions cut 5 bases from V and 0 bases from J, with 9 bases between. The germline V gene has CDR1 SGDLS and CDR2 YYNGEE. This chain's CDR3 is CASSVLDSGANVLTF. For the CDR3, the DNA is TGTGCCAGCAGTGTTCTAGACTCTGGGGCCAACGTCCTGACTTTC.

The chain recombines TRBV6-5 with TRBJ1-5; 8 bases match TRBD1. Germline CDR1 MNHEY, CDR2 SVGAGI. The J segment lost 6 bases and the V segment lost 5 bases, leaving 6 bases of the junction unmatched. This CDR3 is 14 amino acids long. The CDR3 DNA reads TGTGCCAGCAGTCCAGGGGGCTTGCGTCAGCCCCAGCATTTT. Its translation: CASSPGGLRQPQHF.

The rearrangement joins TRBV5-4 to TRBJ2-6, with 12 bases aligning to TRBD2. CDR3 length: 18 amino acids. CDR1 is SGHNT, CDR2 YYREEE, per germline (reference sequence). Trimming cost V 4 bases and J 0 bases; bases outside gene matches: 5. The CDR3 sequence: CASSIRTSGTSGANVLTF. CDR3 coding DNA: TGTGCCAGCAGCATAAGGACTAGCGGGACCTCTGGGGCCAACGTCCTGACTTTC.

The V call is TRBV29-1, the J call TRBJ2-1; tentatively, D is TRBD2 (5 bases). This CDR3 has 11 residues. V lost 5 bases to trimming and J lost 10 bases, with 12 bases between them. The germline gives CDR1 SQVTM, CDR2 ANQGSEA. CDR3 loop: CSVSRSGEQFF. CDR3 DNA: TGCAGCGTTAGCCGAAGCGGCGAGCAGTTCTTC.

In DNA, the CDR3 is TGCGCCAGCAACCCAGACACCGGGGAGCTGTTTTTT. Protein sequence: CASNPDTGELFF. This sequence joins TRBV5-1 and TRBJ2-2; D not certain. Trimming removed 6 bases at V and 3 bases at J, with 6 bases between. Germline lookup yields CDR1 SGHRS and CDR2 YFSETQ. The CDR3 totals 12 residues.

This chain connects TRBV20-1 to TRBJ2-5; no firm D call. From germline, CDR1 is DFQATT and CDR2 SNEGSKA (reference sequence). The ends were cut back, 2 bases at V and 2 bases at J, with 3 bases in the middle. This CDR3 comprises 11 residues. The CDR3, as DNA: TGCAGTGCTAGACAGCAAGAGACCCAGTACTTC. Its protein is CSARQQETQYF.

The CDR3 nucleotides read TGTGCCAGCAGCTTAGTGCGGTACTCCTACGAGCAGTACTTC. Its translation is CASSLVRYSYEQYF. The chain employs TRBV11-2 and TRBJ2-7, with D uncertain. The CDR3 has 14 amino acids. Germline V CDR1 and CDR2: SGHAT, FQNNGV. V was pared by 1 base and J by 0 bases, with 7 bases between.

The chain is built from TRBV25-1 and TRBJ2-7, with 7 positions matching TRBD2. This CDR3 region has 18 residues. The J segment lost 7 bases and the V segment lost 1 base, leaving 19 bases of the junction unmatched. Germline-derived CDR1 and CDR2 are MGHDK and SYGVNS. The CDR3 region has the DNA TGTGCCAGCAGTGAATGGAGGGTTGGCGGGAGCCGGGGCGGAGAGCAGTACTTC. It specifies CASSEWRVGGSRGGEQYF.

This sequence joins TRBV9 and TRBJ2-1, with 9 nucleotides matching TRBD2. CDR3 length equals 13 residues. Germline-derived CDR1 and CDR2 are SGDLS and YYNGEE. V was pared by 6 bases and J by 7 bases, with 5 bases of the junction left unmatched. This chain's CDR3 is CASMGGRANEQFF. DNA of the CDR3: TGTGCCAGCATGGGCGGGAGGGCAAATGAGCAGTTCTTC. The full variable domain, with the rest looked up from reference TRBV9 and TRBJ2-1, is DSGVTQTPKHLITATGQRVTLRCSPRSGDLSVYWYQQSLDQGLQFLIQYYNGEERAKGNILERFSAQQFPDLHSELNLSSLELGDSALYFCASMGGRANEQFFGPGTRLTVL.